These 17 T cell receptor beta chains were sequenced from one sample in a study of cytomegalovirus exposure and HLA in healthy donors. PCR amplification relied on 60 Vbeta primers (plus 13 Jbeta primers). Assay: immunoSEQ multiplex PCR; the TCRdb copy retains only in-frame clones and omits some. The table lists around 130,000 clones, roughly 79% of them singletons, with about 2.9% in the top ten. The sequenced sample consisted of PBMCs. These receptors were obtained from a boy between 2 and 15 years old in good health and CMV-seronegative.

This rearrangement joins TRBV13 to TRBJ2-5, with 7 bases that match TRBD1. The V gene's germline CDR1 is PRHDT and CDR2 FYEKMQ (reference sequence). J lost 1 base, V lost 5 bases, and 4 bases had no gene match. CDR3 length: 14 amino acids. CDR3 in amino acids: CASSDAGGQETQYF. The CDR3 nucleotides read TGTGCCAGCAGCGATGCAGGGGGCCAAGAGACCCAGTACTTC.

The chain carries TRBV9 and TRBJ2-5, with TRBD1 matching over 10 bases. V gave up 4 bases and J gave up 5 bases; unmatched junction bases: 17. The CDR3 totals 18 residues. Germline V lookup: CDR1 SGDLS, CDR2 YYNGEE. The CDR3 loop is CASSPTPGQGTFGETQYF. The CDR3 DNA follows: TGTGCCAGCAGCCCAACGCCGGGACAGGGGACCTTCGGGGAGACCCAGTACTTC.

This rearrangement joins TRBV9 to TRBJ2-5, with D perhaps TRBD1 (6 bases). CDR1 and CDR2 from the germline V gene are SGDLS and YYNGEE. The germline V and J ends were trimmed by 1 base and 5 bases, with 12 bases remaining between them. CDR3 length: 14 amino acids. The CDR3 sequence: CASSVRSGGETQYF. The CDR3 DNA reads TGTGCCAGCAGCGTAAGGAGTGGGGGCGAGACCCAGTACTTC.

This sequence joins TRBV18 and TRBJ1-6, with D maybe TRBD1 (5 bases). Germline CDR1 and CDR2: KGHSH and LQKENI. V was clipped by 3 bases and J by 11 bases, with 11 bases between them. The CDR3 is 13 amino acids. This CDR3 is CASSPDSFTPLHF. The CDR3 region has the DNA TGTGCCAGCTCACCCGACAGCTTTACACCCCTCCACTTT.

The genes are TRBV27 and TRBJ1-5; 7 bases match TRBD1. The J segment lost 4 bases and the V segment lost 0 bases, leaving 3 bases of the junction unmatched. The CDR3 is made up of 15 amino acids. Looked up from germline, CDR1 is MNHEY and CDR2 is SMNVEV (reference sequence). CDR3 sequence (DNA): TGTGCCAGCAGTTTATCAGGGGGCGGGAATCAGCCCCAGCATTTT. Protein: CASSLSGGGNQPQHF.

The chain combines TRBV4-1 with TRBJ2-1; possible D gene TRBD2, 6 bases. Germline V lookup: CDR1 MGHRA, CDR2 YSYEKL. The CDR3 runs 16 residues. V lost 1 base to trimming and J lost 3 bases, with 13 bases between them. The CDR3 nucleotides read TGCGCCAGCAGCCAAGTTTCGGGACTGAGCTACAATGAGCAGTTCTTC. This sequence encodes CASSQVSGLSYNEQFF.

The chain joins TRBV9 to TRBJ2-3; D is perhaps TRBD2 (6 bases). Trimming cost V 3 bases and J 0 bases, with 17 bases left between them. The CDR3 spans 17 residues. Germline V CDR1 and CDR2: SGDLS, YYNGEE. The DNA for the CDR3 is TGTGCCAGCAGCGCCACCCTCGGGAGCGCCAGCACAGATACGCAGTATTTT. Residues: CASSATLGSASTDTQYF. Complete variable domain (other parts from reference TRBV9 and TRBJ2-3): DSGVTQTPKHLITATGQRVTLRCSPRSGDLSVYWYQQSLDQGLQFLIQYYNGEERAKGNILERFSAQQFPDLHSELNLSSLELGDSALYFCASSATLGSASTDTQYFGPGTRLTVL.

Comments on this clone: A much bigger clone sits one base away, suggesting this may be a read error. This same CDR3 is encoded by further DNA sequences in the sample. The CDR3 nucleotides read TGTGCCAGCAGCTACTCGGACCGGGGATATGAAAAACTGTTTTTT. Amino acid sequence: CASSYSDRGYEKLFF. The chain employs TRBV7-9 and TRBJ1-4, with unresolved D. V was trimmed by 4 bases and J by 6 bases, leaving 15 bases between them. CDR1 SEHNR and CDR2 FQNEAQ come from the germline V gene (reference sequence). The CDR3 is 15 amino acids.

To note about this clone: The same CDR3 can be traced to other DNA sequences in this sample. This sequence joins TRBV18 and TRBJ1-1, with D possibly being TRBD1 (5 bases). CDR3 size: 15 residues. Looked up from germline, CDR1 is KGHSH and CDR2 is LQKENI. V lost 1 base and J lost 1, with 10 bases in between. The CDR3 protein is CASSPRQGSNTEAFF. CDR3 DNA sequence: TGTGCCAGCTCACCACGGCAGGGATCGAACACTGAAGCTTTCTTT.

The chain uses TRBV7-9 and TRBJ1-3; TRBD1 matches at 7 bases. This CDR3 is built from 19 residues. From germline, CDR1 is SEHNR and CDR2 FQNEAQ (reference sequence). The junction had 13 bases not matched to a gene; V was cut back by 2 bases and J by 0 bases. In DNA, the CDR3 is TGTGCCAGCAGCTTAAAGGGCCAAGGGGGCGCAGGCTCTGGAAACACCATATATTTT. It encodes CASSLKGQGGAGSGNTIYF.

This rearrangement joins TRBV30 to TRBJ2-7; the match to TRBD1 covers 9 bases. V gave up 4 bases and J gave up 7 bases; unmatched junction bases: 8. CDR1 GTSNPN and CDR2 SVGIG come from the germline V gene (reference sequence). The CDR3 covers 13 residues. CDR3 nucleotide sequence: TGTGCCTGGAACAGGGGGCAAGCGGGGGAGCAGTACTTC. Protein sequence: CAWNRGQAGEQYF.

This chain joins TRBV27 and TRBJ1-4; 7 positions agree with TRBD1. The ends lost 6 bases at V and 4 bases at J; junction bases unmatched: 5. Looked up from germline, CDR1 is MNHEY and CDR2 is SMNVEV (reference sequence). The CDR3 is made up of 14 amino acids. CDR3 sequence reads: CASSPGQYNEKLFF. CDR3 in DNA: TGTGCCAGCAGCCCGGGACAGTATAATGAAAAACTGTTTTTT. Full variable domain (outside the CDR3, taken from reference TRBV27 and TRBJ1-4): EAQVTQNPRYLITVTGKKLTVTCSQNMNHEYMSWYRQDPGLGLRQIYYSMNVEVTDKGDVPEGYKVSRKEKRNFPLILESPSPNQTSLYFCASSPGQYNEKLFFGSGTQLSVL.

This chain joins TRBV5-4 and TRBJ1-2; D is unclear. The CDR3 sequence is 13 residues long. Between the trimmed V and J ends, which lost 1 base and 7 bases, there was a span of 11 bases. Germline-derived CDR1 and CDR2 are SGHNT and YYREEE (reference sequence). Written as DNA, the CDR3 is TGTGCCAGCAGCTTGACGAGATTACCTGGCTACACCTTC. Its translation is CASSLTRLPGYTF.

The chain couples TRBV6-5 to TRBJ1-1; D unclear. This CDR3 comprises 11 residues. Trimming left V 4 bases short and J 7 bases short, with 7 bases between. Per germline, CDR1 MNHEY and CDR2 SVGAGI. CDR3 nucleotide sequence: TGTGCCAGCAGTTCTCAGTTTGAAGCTTTCTTT. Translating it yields CASSSQFEAFF.

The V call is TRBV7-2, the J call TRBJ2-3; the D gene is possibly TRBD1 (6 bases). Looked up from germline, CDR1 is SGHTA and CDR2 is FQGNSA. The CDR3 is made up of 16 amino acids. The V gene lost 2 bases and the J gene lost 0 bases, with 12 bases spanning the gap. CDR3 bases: TGTGCCAGCAGCTTAACTCCGGGACATAGCACAGATACGCAGTATTTT. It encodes CASSLTPGHSTDTQYF.

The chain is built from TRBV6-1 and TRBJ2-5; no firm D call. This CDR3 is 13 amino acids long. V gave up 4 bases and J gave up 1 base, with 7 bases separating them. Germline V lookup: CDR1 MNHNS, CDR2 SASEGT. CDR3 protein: CASSVASQETQYF. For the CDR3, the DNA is TGTGCCAGCAGTGTAGCCAGCCAAGAGACCCAGTACTTC.

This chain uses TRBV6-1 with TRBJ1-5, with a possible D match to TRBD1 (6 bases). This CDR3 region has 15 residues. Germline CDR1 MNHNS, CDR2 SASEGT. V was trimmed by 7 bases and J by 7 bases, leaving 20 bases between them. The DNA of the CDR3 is TGTGCCAGCAAGGGGGGAGGGGGGAGAGGGCAGCCCCAGCATTTT. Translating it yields CASKGGGGRGQPQHF.